The clone carrying this TCR beta chain was seen ten or more times. Its antigen is undetermined. A sample-barcoded 5' primer and a J-beta primer mix were used in a second PCR of roughly 7 to 12 cycles. TCRdb reprocessed the 5' RACE reads via MiXCR and lists one record per CDR3 protein. The table shows 1.5 million to 2 million distinct CDR3 sequences, with 25% to 30% occurring only once. Per sample, extraction of total RNA gave at least 6 micrograms in every case. This sample was taken from a study of blood T cells in healthy people across ages. Study-level findings and limits: Estimated diversity, derived from one million T cells, was regarded as an underestimate.

The CDR3 is made up of 11 amino acids. V was pared by 4 bases and J by 5 bases, with 5 bases between. The rearrangement joins TRBV12-3 or TRBV12-4 to TRBJ2-5, with no clear D. The receptor's source is a woman aged 25 to 45 in good health. Material: blood. The CDR3, as DNA: TGTGCCAGCAGTTCTTACGAGACCCAGTACTTC. It translates to CASSSYETQYF.